The sequence of this T cell receptor beta chain was determined in a study of glioma-infiltrating T cells after dendritic cell vaccination. The immunoSEQ assay amplified TCRB CDR3 from up to 2 ug DNA. Libraries were prepared by immunoSEQ multiplex PCR; TCRdb keeps only in-frame clonotypes and omits some of them. This table holds 70,000 to 90,000 clones, 83% found once. This sample's time point: after dendritic cell vaccination, including at tumor progression/relapse. Patients had residual fresh-frozen tumor tissue and more than two years of survival data. Blood PBMC samples: pre-vaccination, two weeks post third vaccination, and at tumor progression. This clone was seen just once. The CDR3 has 15 amino acids. V gave up 2 bases and J gave up 1 base, with 12 bases separating them. The V gene's germline CDR1 is LGHNA and CDR2 YSLEER.

The chain links TRBV4-3 to TRBJ2-7, with D tentatively TRBD2 (5 bases). This TCR derives from a human donor with glioblastoma. The specimen was blood, collected after dendritic cell vaccination. The CDR3 DNA reads TGCGCCAGCAGCCAATTGGAAGGGAGTTCCTACGAGCAGTACTTC. Residues: CASSQLEGSSYEQYF.